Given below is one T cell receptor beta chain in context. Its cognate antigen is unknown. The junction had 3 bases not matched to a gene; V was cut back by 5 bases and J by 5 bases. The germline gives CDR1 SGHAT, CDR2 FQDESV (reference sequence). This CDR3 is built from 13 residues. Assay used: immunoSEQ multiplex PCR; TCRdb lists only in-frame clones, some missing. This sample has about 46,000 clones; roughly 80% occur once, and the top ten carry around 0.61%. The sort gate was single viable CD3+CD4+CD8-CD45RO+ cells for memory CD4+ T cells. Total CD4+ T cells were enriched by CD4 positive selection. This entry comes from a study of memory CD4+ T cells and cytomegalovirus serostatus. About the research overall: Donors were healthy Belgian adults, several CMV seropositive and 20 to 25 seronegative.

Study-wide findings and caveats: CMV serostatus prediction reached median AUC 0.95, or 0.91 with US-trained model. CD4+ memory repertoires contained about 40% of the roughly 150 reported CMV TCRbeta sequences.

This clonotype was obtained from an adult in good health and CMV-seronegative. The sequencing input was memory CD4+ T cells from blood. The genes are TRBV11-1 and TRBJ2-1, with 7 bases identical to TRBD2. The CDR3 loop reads CASSRGTNNEQFF. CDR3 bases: TGTGCCAGCAGCCGGGGGACTAACAATGAGCAGTTCTTC.